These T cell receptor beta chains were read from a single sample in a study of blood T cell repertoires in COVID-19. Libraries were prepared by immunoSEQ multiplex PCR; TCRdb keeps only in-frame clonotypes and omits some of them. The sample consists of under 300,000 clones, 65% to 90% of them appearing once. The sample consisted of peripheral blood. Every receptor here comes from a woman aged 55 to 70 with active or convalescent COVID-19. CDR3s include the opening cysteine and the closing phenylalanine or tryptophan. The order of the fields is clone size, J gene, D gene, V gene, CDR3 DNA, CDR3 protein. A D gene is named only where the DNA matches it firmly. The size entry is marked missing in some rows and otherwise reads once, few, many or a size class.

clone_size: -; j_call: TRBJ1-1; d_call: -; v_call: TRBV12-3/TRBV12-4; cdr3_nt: TGTGCCAGCAGCATACAGGGACGCACTGAAGCTTTCTTT; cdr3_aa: CASSIQGRTEAFF
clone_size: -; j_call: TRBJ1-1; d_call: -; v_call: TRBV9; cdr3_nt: TGTGCCAGCAGCGTACAGGCGGAGGGCACTGAAGCTTTCTTT; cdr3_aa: CASSVQAEGTEAFF
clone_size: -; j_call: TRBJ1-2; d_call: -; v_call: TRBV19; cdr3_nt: TGTGCCAGTAGTCCCCGGGGGACTAACCGAGGCTACACCTTC; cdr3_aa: CASSPRGTNRGYTF
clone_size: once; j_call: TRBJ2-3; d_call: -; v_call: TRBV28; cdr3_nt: TGTGCCAGCATCTCCCAGGGTACGCAGTATTTT; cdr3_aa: CASISQGTQYF
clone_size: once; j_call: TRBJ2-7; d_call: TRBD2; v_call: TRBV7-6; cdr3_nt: TGTGCCAGCAGCCTTGGACTAGCGGGGAAGTACGAGCAGTACTTC; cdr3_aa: CASSLGLAGKYEQYF
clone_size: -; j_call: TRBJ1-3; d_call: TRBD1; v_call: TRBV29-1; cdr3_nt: TGCAGCGTGGGACAGGGGTCGACTGGAAACACCATATATTTT; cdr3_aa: CSVGQGSTGNTIYF
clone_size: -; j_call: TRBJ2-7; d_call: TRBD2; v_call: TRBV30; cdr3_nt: TGTGCCTGGAGTACCGGGACTAGCGGGGGTAGGCAGTACTTC; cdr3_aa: CAWSTGTSGGRQYF
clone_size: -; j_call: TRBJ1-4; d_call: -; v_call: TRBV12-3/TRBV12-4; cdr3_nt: TGTGCCAGCAGTTTGGGGGGGAAGGAAAAACTGTTTTTT; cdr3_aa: CASSLGGKEKLFF
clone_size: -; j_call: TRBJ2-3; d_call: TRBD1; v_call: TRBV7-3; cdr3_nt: TGTGCCAGCAGCCCTTGGGCAGGGGGAAACACAGATACGCAGTATTTT; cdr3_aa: CASSPWAGGNTDTQYF
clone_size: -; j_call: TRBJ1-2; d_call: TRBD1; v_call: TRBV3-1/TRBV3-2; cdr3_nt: TGTGCCAGCAGCCTCTACAGGGGTTGGAGCTATGGCTACACCTTC; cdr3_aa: CASSLYRGWSYGYTF
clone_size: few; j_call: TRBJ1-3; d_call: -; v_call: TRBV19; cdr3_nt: TGTGCCAGTAGTATTAAAGGGAGCTCTGGAAACACCATATATTTT; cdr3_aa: CASSIKGSSGNTIYF
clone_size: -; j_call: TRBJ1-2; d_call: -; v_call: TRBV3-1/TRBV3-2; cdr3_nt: TGTGCCAGCAGCCCGTTCAGGGGCATCTATGGCTACACCTTC; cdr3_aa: CASSPFRGIYGYTF
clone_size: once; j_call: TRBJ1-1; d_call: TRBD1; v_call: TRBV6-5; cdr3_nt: TGTGCCAGCAGCCCCGACAGGGCCACTGAAGCTTTCTTT; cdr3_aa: CASSPDRATEAFF
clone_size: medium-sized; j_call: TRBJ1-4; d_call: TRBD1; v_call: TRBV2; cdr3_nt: TGTGCCAGCAGAGATAGGACAGGGGATGAAAAACTGTTTTTT; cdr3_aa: CASRDRTGDEKLFF
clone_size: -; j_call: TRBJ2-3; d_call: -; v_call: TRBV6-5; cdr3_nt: TGTGCCAGCAGTTTCACAGGGAGGGGAAGGACAGATACGCAGTATTTT; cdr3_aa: CASSFTGRGRTDTQYF
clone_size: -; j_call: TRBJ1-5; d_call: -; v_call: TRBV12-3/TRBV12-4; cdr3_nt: TGTGCCAGCGGACAGTTAAATCAGCCCCAGCATTTT; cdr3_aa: CASGQLNQPQHF
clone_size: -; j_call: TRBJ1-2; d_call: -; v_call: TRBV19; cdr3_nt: TGTGCCAGTACTACCTCAGGGGCTGATAACTATGGCTACACCTTC; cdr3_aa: CASTTSGADNYGYTF
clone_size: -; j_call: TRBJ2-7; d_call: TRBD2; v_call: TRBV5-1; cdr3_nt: TGCGCCAGCAGCTTGGGGGGACTAGCGGGGCCTTCCTACGAGCAGTACTTC; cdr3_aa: CASSLGGLAGPSYEQYF
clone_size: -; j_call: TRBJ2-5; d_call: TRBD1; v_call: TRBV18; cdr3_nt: TGTGCCAGCTCACCACAGAAGCAGGGGGACCAAGAGACCCAGTACTTC; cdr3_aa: CASSPQKQGDQETQYF
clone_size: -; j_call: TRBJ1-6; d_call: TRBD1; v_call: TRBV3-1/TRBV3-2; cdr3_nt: TGTGCCAGCAGCCGGGGACAGGGCGAGAATTCACCCCTCCACTTT; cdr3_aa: CASSRGQGENSPLHF
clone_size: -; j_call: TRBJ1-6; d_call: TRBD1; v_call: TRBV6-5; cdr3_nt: TGTGCCAGCAGTTACTCCTCAGGGGGCAGTAATTCACCCCTCCACTTT; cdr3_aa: CASSYSSGGSNSPLHF
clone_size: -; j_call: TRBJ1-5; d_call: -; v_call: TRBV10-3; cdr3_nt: TGTGCCATCAAGGCGCAGGACTACGATCAGCCCCAGCATTTT; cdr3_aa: CAIKAQDYDQPQHF
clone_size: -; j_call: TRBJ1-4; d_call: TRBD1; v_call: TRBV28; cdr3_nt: TGTGCCAGCAGTCGGGACAGGGCTGAAAAACTGTTTTTT; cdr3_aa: CASSRDRAEKLFF
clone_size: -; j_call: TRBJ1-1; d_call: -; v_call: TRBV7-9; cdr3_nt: TGTGCCAGCAGCTTGACGGGGAGCACTGAAGCTTTCTTT; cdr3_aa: CASSLTGSTEAFF
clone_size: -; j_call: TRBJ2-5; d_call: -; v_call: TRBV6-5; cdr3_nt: TGTGCCAGCCGACTTGGCGTCCAAGAGACCCAGTACTTC; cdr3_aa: CASRLGVQETQYF
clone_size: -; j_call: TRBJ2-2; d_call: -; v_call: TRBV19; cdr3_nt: TGTGCCAGTAGTACCCAGGCTGCCACCGGGGAGCTGTTTTTT; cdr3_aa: CASSTQAATGELFF
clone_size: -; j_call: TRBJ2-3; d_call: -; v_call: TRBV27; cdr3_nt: TGTGCCAGCAGTTTATCGCGCAGGGCTAGCACAGATACGCAGTATTTT; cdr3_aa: CASSLSRRASTDTQYF
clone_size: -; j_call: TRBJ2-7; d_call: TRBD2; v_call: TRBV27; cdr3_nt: TGTGCCAGCAGCCAAGAGCGGGGGCCGAGAGAACAGCAGTACTTC; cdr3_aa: CASSQERGPREQQYF